The clone carrying this T cell receptor (beta chain) was counted ten times or more. The data originate from a study of CD8 T cells in ankylosing spondylitis. One entry per CDR3 protein, called by TCRdb with MiXCR from the 5' RACE reads. Of 250,000 or so distinct CDR3 sequences in the sample, about 10% were seen once. The CDR3 covers 15 residues. Trimming shortened V by 2 bases and J by 0 bases, and 10 bases separated the two germline ends. Per germline, CDR1 SGHRS and CDR2 YFSETQ. This chain joins TRBV5-1 and TRBJ2-3; D is unresolved. Source material: blood, either unsorted or a sorted T cell fraction (not recorded which). This sequence was found in a male donor with ankylosing spondylitis or in good health (not recorded which). CDR3 amino acids: CASSLEVPSTDTQYF. CDR3 coding DNA: TGCGCCAGCAGCTTAGAGGTCCCTAGCACAGATACGCAGTATTTT. Full variable domain (rest looked up from reference TRBV5-1 and TRBJ2-3): KAGVTQTPRYLIKTRGQQVTLSCSPISGHRSVSWYQQTPGQGLQFLFEYFSETQRNKGNFPGRFSGRQFSNSRSEMNVSTLELGDSALYLCASSLEVPSTDTQYFGPGTRLTVL.